The present TCR beta chain was sequenced within a study of cytomegalovirus exposure and HLA in healthy donors. Study results and caveats: Sequencing depth across donors, presence/absence analyses assumed, was roughly uniform.

In this sample, this clone turned up once. What it binds is unknown. PCR used 60 Vbeta primers and 13 Jbeta primers. Measured with immunoSEQ multiplex PCR; TCRdb has only the in-frame clones, and not every one. Of 150,000 or so clones listed, 80% are singletons. V was shortened by 1 base and J by 1 base, with 12 bases between the two germline ends. Germline V lookup: CDR1 SGHDN, CDR2 FVKESK. This CDR3 comprises 16 residues. Donors counted as nominally healthy when sampled, yet unrecorded immune exposures were likely. This clonotype originated in a man aged 25-45 years in good health and CMV-seronegative. The chain employs TRBV14 and TRBJ2-3; D may be TRBD1 (5 bases). The sequenced sample was PBMCs. CDR3 sequence: CASSQGAGHGTDTQYF. Written as DNA, the CDR3 is TGTGCCAGCAGCCAAGGGGCAGGGCATGGCACAGATACGCAGTATTTT.